This TCR beta chain was documented in a study of blood T cell repertoires in COVID-19. Germline CDR1 is MNHEY and CDR2 is SVGAGI. CDR3 length: 16 amino acids. V was pared by 2 bases and J by 0 bases, with 3 bases of the junction left unmatched. TCRdb's copy holds only in-frame clones and misses some; the assay was immunoSEQ multiplex PCR. The sample has a few hundred thousand clones, 85% seen once. This clonotype originated in a woman aged 45-65 years who had recovered from COVID-19. The chain joins TRBV6-5 to TRBJ1-4, with 7 bases lining up with TRBD1. Sequencing was carried out using PBMCs or T cells enriched from blood (not recorded which). The DNA for the CDR3 is TGTGCCAGCAGTTACGAGGGGGCTGCAACTAATGAAAAACTGTTTTTT. It codes for CASSYEGAATNEKLFF.